The entry that follows covers one T cell receptor beta chain sequence. Its antigen remains undetermined. The input lacks base qualities; no much larger clone sits a single base away. From cysteine to phenylalanine, the CDR3 is 16 amino acids long. The kept DNA is CDR3 alone, 48 bases in frame from the first base. Germline trimming amounts to 2 bases on V and 1 base on J, with 2 as the count of junction bases outside the gene matches. Sequences MNHEY (CDR1) and SMNVEV (CDR2) are obtained from the germline V gene (reference sequence). The data were obtained in a study of blood T cell repertoires in COVID-19 (dated by TCRdb to the early 2020s). With regard to the full study: The collaborator samples originated in the United States, Italy and Spain and spanned the acute and convalescent phases of COVID-19. The material from the prospective study consisted of cDNA or gDNA derived from T cells, B-cell-depleted T cells, or PBMCs. Samples came from the ongoing ImmuneRACE study (first 160 participants) plus 1,254 subjects from 6 global collaborators. HLA class I and class II types, where available, came from metadata supplied by the sample provider rather than from assay-based typing. Deeply sampled blood TCRbeta repertoires from subjects exposed to, actively infected with, or recovered from COVID-19 were included in the dataset. A de-identified subject ID, COVID-19 status, age in years and sex were almost always included in the sample metadata. The repertoires were made available in a free public database intended to serve as a resource for research on the immune response to SARS-CoV-2. Findings and caveats that apply to the study as a whole: The amount of clinical and demographic metadata varied by source and participant and was provided uncurated.

Whole blood was collected in K2EDTA tubes by collaborating institutions according to the institutions' own protocols. For TCRbeta analysis, collaborators shipped samples as frozen whole blood, isolated PBMCs, or DNA extracted from either of those sample types. TCRbeta CDR3 regions were amplified from genomic DNA using the immunoSEQ Assay, a bias-controlled multiplex PCR. The study's processing was this. Nucleated cell counts per sample were estimated from amplification of reference gene primers within the assay. To quantify the absolute abundance of each unique TCRbeta CDR3 rearrangement, sequence reads were collapsed and filtered. For each sample, productive Simpson clonality was calculated by taking the square root of Simpson's diversity index across productive rearrangements. TCRdb limited this immuneACCESS table to in-frame rearrangements with V and J called. A share of clones is missing; checked studies link under half to unresolved V genes, and the rest is unexplained. The V and J calls and clone size were taken over from that table, and D and trimming were inferred from the DNA. Within this sample are about 270,000 clones, with 75% to 90% of them counted one time only. Clones ranked in the top ten supply less than 10% of the sample.

This receptor was taken from a human donor in a cohort sampled during active COVID-19. The sequenced material came from peripheral blood. The chain joins TRBV27 to TRBJ2-3; TRBD2 matches 11 bases in the middle. The DNA is as follows: TGTGCCAGCAGTTTACAGGGACTAGCGGGCACAGATACGCAGTATTTT. This encodes CASSLQGLAGTDTQYF.